A selection of T cell receptor beta chains follows, all from one sample in a study of cytomegalovirus exposure and HLA in healthy donors. Sequenced by immunoSEQ multiplex PCR; TCRdb stores in-frame clones only, minus some. There are under 170,000 clones in the sample; 55% to 75% occur only once, and 6% to 8.5% lies in the top ten. The sequenced sample was PBMCs. These receptors were taken from a woman aged 55-70 years in good health and CMV-seropositive. CDR3s include the opening cysteine and the closing phenylalanine or tryptophan. The D gene is left open where the match is weak. Some rows have no size entry. The others give once, few or many, or a class for an expanded clone.

d_gene	abundance	v_gene	j_gene	CDR3nt	CDR3aa
.	few	TRBV2	TRBJ2-3	TGTGCCAGCAAAACCAGACAGGCAGATACGCAGTATTTT	CASKTRQADTQYF
.	.	TRBV25-1	TRBJ1-2	TGTGCCAGCAGTGAAGGTGGCGGGAACTATGGCTACACCTTC	CASSEGGGNYGYTF
TRBD1	.	TRBV30	TRBJ1-5	TGTGCCTGGAGTGTAAACAGGGGGCAGCCCCAGCATTTT	CAWSVNRGQPQHF
.	.	TRBV4-3	TRBJ2-3	TGCGCCAGCAGCCAACAATTACGGGGAGATACGCAGTATTTT	CASSQQLRGDTQYF
TRBD1	.	TRBV11-2	TRBJ2-5	TGTGCCAGCAGCTACGGACAGGCCGCCCAAGAGACCCAGTACTTC	CASSYGQAAQETQYF
TRBD2	.	TRBV6-5	TRBJ2-2	TGTGCCAGCAGGGGGACTAGTCCGAACACCGGGGAGCTGTTTTTT	CASRGTSPNTGELFF
.	few	TRBV28	TRBJ1-4	TGTGCCAGCAGTTTACTTCTCCCGAGCGGGGGCCGTGGTGAAAAACTGTTTTTT	CASSLLLPSGGRGEKLFF
.	.	TRBV7-3	TRBJ2-1	TGTGCCAGCAGCTCCAGGGATAGGCATGAGCAGTTCTTC	CASSSRDRHEQFF
TRBD1	few	TRBV27	TRBJ1-5	TGTGCCAGCAGTATGGACAGGGGAAGCAATCAGCCCCAGCATTTT	CASSMDRGSNQPQHF
.	few	TRBV28	TRBJ2-5	TGTGCCAGCAGTTGGGGCAGGGAAGAGACCCAGTACTTC	CASSWGREETQYF
.	few	TRBV6-5	TRBJ1-2	TGTGCCAGCAGACAGGGAGTTAGTAACTATGGCTACACCTTC	CASRQGVSNYGYTF